One sample yielded the 29 T cell receptor beta chains listed below, sequenced in a study of T cell repertoires in cytomegalovirus infection. Using its own MiXCR run on the reads, TCRdb lists one record per CDR3 protein. The sample carries about 260,000 distinct CDR3 sequences, roughly 10% recorded once. Sample: PBMCs. The receptors here all came from a human donor in good health (CMV status not recorded). Some clones in this sample may be carry-over from other donors' samples.

This clonotype was counted many times. The chain joins TRBV7-2 to TRBJ1-6; D may be TRBD1 (5 bases). V lost 4 bases and J 2 bases, leaving 9 bases between the germline ends. Germline V CDR1 and CDR2: SGHTA, FQGNSA. CDR3 length: 15 amino acids. The CDR3 sequence: CASSSRATYNSPLHF. The CDR3 DNA is TGTGCCAGCAGCTCCAGGGCCACCTATAATTCACCCCTCCACTTT.

The chain carries TRBV2 and TRBJ1-1; 7 bases fit TRBD1. The CDR3 loop spans 14 amino acids. Germline CDR1 and CDR2: SNHLY and FYNNEI. With 4 bases clipped from V and 4 bases from J, the junction kept 6 bases outside the gene matches. The CDR3 DNA reads as TGTGCCAGCAGTGGCGACAGGGTTTTCACTGAAGCTTTCTTT. This gives the protein CASSGDRVFTEAFF.

This clonotype was recorded at least ten times. This sequence joins TRBV7-2 and TRBJ2-7; D is perhaps TRBD2 (5 bases). Germline lookup yields CDR1 SGHTA and CDR2 FQGNSA. Between the trimmed V and J ends, which lost 2 bases and 3 bases, there was a span of 8 bases. The CDR3 is made up of 13 amino acids. CDR3 nucleotides: TGTGCCAGCAGCTTACAAACTAGCTACGAGCAGTACTTC. Its protein product is CASSLQTSYEQYF.

This clonotype has at least ten counts. This rearrangement joins TRBV7-2 to TRBJ1-5, with unresolved D. The CDR3 spans 15 residues. The ends were cut back, 1 base at V and 5 bases at J, with 12 bases in the middle. Germline CDR1 SGHTA, CDR2 FQGNSA. The CDR3 sequence: CASSLGGGTDQPQHF. The CDR3 nucleotides read TGTGCCAGCAGCTTAGGAGGCGGAACGGATCAGCCCCAGCATTTT.

This clonotype was counted many times. J is TRBJ2-6 and V is TRBV7-2; D possibly corresponds to TRBD1 (5 bases). V was trimmed by 0 bases and J by 1 base, leaving 7 bases between them. CDR1 and CDR2 from the germline V gene are SGHTA and FQGNSA. The CDR3 sequence is 16 residues long. For the CDR3, the DNA is TGTGCCAGCAGCTTAGCGCCAGGGTCTGGGGCCAACGTCCTGACTTTC. The encoded protein is CASSLAPGSGANVLTF.

This clonotype occurred many times. This chain uses TRBV7-2 with TRBJ2-5; unclear D gene. The CDR3 spans 15 residues. Trimming took off 5 bases at V and 4 bases at J, with 17 bases between the two ends. Germline V CDR1 and CDR2: SGHTA, FQGNSA. The CDR3 reads CASSALPAAGETQYF. The DNA of the CDR3 is TGTGCCAGCAGCGCCCTCCCGGCCGCCGGAGAGACCCAGTACTTC. Filled out from reference TRBV7-2 and TRBJ2-5, the complete variable domain reads GAGVSQSPSNKVTEKGKDVELRCDPISGHTALYWYRQSLGQGLEFLIYFQGNSAPDKSGLPSDRFSAERTGGSVSTLTIQRTQQEDSAVYLCASSALPAAGETQYFGPGTRLLVL.

The chain has TRBV7-9 and TRBJ2-5; 8 positions agree with TRBD2. Unmatched junction bases numbered 10, after V lost 1 base and J lost 3 bases. Per the germline V gene, CDR1 is SEHNR and CDR2 is FQNEAQ (reference sequence). This CDR3 comprises 17 residues. CDR3 DNA: TGTGCCAGCAGCTTAGTGTCCGGGTTAGCGGGGAAAGAGACCCAGTACTTC. The encoded protein is CASSLVSGLAGKETQYF.

This clonotype was observed at least ten times. The chain links TRBV7-3 to TRBJ1-3; D may be TRBD1 (6 bases). The CDR3 sequence is 15 residues long. CDR1 is SGHTA and CDR2 is FQGTGA in the germline V gene. V gave up 5 bases and J gave up 2 bases, with 13 bases separating them. The CDR3 DNA sequence: TGTGCCAGCAGCCCAGACAGGCCCCCTGGAAACACCATATATTTT. Its translation: CASSPDRPPGNTIYF.

This clonotype was seen many times. This rearrangement joins TRBV12-3 or TRBV12-4 to TRBJ2-1; D not resolved. V lost 4 bases and J lost 7, with 14 bases in between. CDR3 length: 14 amino acids. CDR3 coding DNA: TGTGCCAGCAGTTCAGAGTTAAACGGGAATGAGCAGTTCTTC. It translates to CASSSELNGNEQFF.

This clonotype was recorded many times. V and J are TRBV7-2 and TRBJ1-1; no reliable D call. In germline, CDR1 is SGHTA, CDR2 FQGNSA. The V and J ends lost 5 bases and 0 bases respectively, with 13 bases between them. This CDR3 region has 15 residues. The CDR3 region is CASSPAGFMNTEAFF. CDR3 DNA: TGTGCCAGCAGCCCCGCCGGTTTCATGAACACTGAAGCTTTCTTT.

This chain joins TRBV7-2 and TRBJ2-7; D remains unclear. Trimming removed 2 bases at V and 0 bases at J, with 5 bases between. Germline CDR1 SGHTA, CDR2 FQGNSA. This CDR3 contains 13 residues. The CDR3 DNA is TGTGCCAGCAGCTTAAATCCCTCCTACGAGCAGTACTTC. It specifies CASSLNPSYEQYF.

This chain uses TRBV5-1 with TRBJ1-6; perhaps TRBD1 as D (6 bases). The CDR3 length is 15 residues. Germline CDR1 SGHRS, CDR2 YFSETQ. Trimming shortened V by 4 bases and J by 7 bases, and 15 bases separated the two germline ends. CDR3 DNA: TGCGCCAGCAGCCCTTGGCGGGACACGAATTCACCCCTCCACTTT. It codes for CASSPWRDTNSPLHF.

This clonotype came up many times. The chain recombines TRBV19 with TRBJ1-1; D uncertain. With 5 bases removed from V and 4 bases from J, the gap between germline ends came to 11 bases. Germline values: CDR1 LNHDA, CDR2 SQIVND (reference sequence). This CDR3 has 13 amino acids. CDR3 coding DNA: TGTGCCAGTAGTCTCCGGCCTGGCACTGAAGCTTTCTTT. This codes for CASSLRPGTEAFF.

The sample holds many counts of this clonotype. This sequence joins TRBV12-3 or TRBV12-4 and TRBJ1-3; 7 bases match TRBD1. CDR3 length: 14 residues. V lost 6 bases and J lost 3; bases outside the gene matches: 5. The CDR3 here is CASSQGDRGNTIYF. The CDR3 region has the DNA TGTGCCAGCAGCCAGGGGGATCGTGGAAACACCATATATTTT.

This clonotype has a count of ten or more. The rearrangement uses TRBV7-2 and TRBJ2-7; D is unclear. Germline values: CDR1 SGHTA, CDR2 FQGNSA. Trimming took 5 bases from V and 1 from J, leaving 3 bases between them. CDR3 length: 11 residues. The CDR3, as DNA: TGTGCCAGCAGCGCATCCTACGAGCAGTACTTC. Translating gives CASSASYEQYF.

Ten or more counts support this clonotype. The J gene is TRBJ1-5, the V gene TRBV7-8; D remains ambiguous. V lost 6 bases and J 4 bases, leaving 10 bases between the germline ends. CDR1 is SGHVS, CDR2 FQNEAQ, per germline. CDR3 length: 13 amino acids. This CDR3 is CASSQSRNQPQHF. The CDR3 DNA reads as TGTGCCAGCAGTCAGTCACGTAATCAGCCCCAGCATTTT.

This clonotype was counted at least ten times. J is TRBJ1-2 and V is TRBV7-2; D remains unclear. V lost 1 base to trimming and J lost 5 bases, with 11 bases between them. The CDR3 has 14 amino acids. Per the germline V gene, CDR1 is SGHTA and CDR2 is FQGNSA. The CDR3 DNA reads as TGTGCCAGCAGCTTAGTATGGGTATATTATGGCTACACCTTC. Protein sequence: CASSLVWVYYGYTF.

This clonotype showed up just a few times. V usage is TRBV19 and J usage is TRBJ1-1, with 7 bases fitting TRBD1. CDR3 length: 15 amino acids. The V and J ends lost 4 bases and 1 base, in that order; junction bases with no gene match: 6. The germline V gene encodes CDR1 LNHDA and CDR2 SQIVND (reference sequence). DNA of the CDR3: TGTGCCAGTAGTACCCCGGCAGGGGGGAACACTGAAGCTTTCTTT. Translation: CASSTPAGGNTEAFF.

This clonotype was seen repeatedly, ten times or more. The rearrangement joins TRBV7-2 to TRBJ2-3, with D possibly TRBD2 on 5 matching bases. CDR1 SGHTA and CDR2 FQGNSA come from the germline V gene. This CDR3 comprises 16 residues. Trimming stripped 2 bases from V and 1 base from J, with 13 bases between. This CDR3 is CASSLSPGYGTDTQYF. Written as DNA, the CDR3 is TGTGCCAGCAGCTTATCCCCGGGATATGGCACAGATACGCAGTATTTT.

This clonotype showed up many times. The J gene is TRBJ2-5, the V gene TRBV5-5, with D possibly matching TRBD2 (6 bases). Germline lookup yields CDR1 SGHKS and CDR2 YYEKEE (reference sequence). The germline V and J ends were trimmed by 4 bases and 1 base, with 20 bases remaining between them. The CDR3 is made up of 17 amino acids. CDR3 loop: CASSLKPLGGIQETQYF. The CDR3 DNA is TGTGCCAGCAGCCTAAAACCCCTAGGAGGGATCCAAGAGACCCAGTACTTC.

The chain is built from TRBV12-3 or TRBV12-4 and TRBJ2-1; tentatively, D is TRBD1 (6 bases). The V end lost 5 bases, the J end lost 9 bases, and 20 bases lay between the germline ends. This CDR3 spans 15 amino acids. CDR3 protein: CASSPLRGDGVEQFF. In nucleotides, the CDR3 is TGTGCCAGCAGTCCCCTCAGGGGCGATGGTGTTGAGCAGTTCTTC.

This clonotype showed up many times. The CDR3 loop is CASSSVAGTRTDTQYF. Written as DNA, the CDR3 is TGTGCCAGCAGCTCCGTGGCCGGGACTAGAACAGATACGCAGTATTTT. The chain links TRBV7-9 to TRBJ2-3; the match to TRBD2 covers 8 bases. CDR3 length: 16 amino acids. CDR1 and CDR2 (germline): SEHNR, FQNEAQ (reference sequence). The V segment lost 4 bases and the J segment 3 bases; nucleotides outside the gene matches: 9.

This clonotype was counted only a few times. The rearrangement links TRBV19 to TRBJ2-2; D gene unclear. The CDR3 loop spans 13 amino acids. Germline values: CDR1 LNHDA, CDR2 SQIVND (reference sequence). V lost 5 bases, J lost 4 bases, and 8 bases lay in between. The CDR3 DNA reads as TGTGCCAGTAGTGCACAGTCCACCGGGGAGCTGTTTTTT. Protein sequence: CASSAQSTGELFF.

The V gene is TRBV12-3 or TRBV12-4, the J gene TRBJ2-3; 10 bases are a match to TRBD2. V was clipped by 2 bases and J by 0 bases; unmatched bases: 5. The CDR3 is 17 residues long. For the CDR3, the DNA is TGTGCCAGCAGTTTATTTGGGACTAGCGTTAGCACAGATACGCAGTATTTT. It is translated as CASSLFGTSVSTDTQYF.

The sample holds many counts of this clonotype. The V and J genes are TRBV7-2 and TRBJ2-5, with TRBD2 matching 12 bases. V shed 5 bases and J 13 bases; nucleotides not matched to a gene: 17. CDR1 is SGHTA, CDR2 FQGNSA, per germline. The CDR3 totals 16 residues. Written as DNA, the CDR3 is TGTGCCAGCAGCCCGAGGGCGTTGCTAGCGGGAGGGCCCCCGTACTTC. Translation: CASSPRALLAGGPPYF.

This clonotype was seen at least ten times. V gene TRBV20-1 combines with J gene TRBJ1-1; 7 positions match TRBD1. This CDR3 contains 14 residues. The V gene end was trimmed by 0 bases and the J gene end by 1 base; junction bases not matched to a gene: 2. Per germline, CDR1 DFQATT and CDR2 SNEGSKA (reference sequence). The CDR3 here is CSARETGTNTEAFF. As DNA, the CDR3 is TGCAGTGCTAGAGAGACAGGGACGAACACTGAAGCTTTCTTT.

A few counts support this clonotype. The J gene is TRBJ2-2, the V gene TRBV7-2, with 11 bases fitting TRBD1. The CDR3 is 15 amino acids. Unmatched junction bases numbered 5, after V lost 6 bases and J lost 5 bases. In germline, CDR1 is SGHTA, CDR2 FQGNSA. The CDR3 sequence: CASRRDRGKTGELFF. CDR3 nucleotide sequence: TGTGCCAGCAGACGGGACAGGGGGAAAACCGGGGAGCTGTTTTTT.

This clonotype was observed many times. V and J are TRBV6-1 and TRBJ2-2, with 7 positions matching TRBD2. V lost 3 bases, J lost 6 bases, and 4 bases stayed unmatched. Germline loops: CDR1 MNHNS, CDR2 SASEGT. CDR3 length: 14 residues. The CDR3 region has the DNA TGTGCCAGCAGTGAGGGAGGGCCTGCCGGGGAGCTGTTTTTT. This gives the protein CASSEGGPAGELFF.

This clonotype was seen at least ten times. CDR3 DNA: TGTGCCAGCAGTCGGGACAGCTTCTCTGGAAACACCATATATTTT. Its translation is CASSRDSFSGNTIYF. The chain couples TRBV12-3 or TRBV12-4 to TRBJ1-3; 7 positions agree with TRBD1. V dropped 5 bases and J dropped 0; count of bases not matched to a gene: 4. CDR3 size: 15 residues.